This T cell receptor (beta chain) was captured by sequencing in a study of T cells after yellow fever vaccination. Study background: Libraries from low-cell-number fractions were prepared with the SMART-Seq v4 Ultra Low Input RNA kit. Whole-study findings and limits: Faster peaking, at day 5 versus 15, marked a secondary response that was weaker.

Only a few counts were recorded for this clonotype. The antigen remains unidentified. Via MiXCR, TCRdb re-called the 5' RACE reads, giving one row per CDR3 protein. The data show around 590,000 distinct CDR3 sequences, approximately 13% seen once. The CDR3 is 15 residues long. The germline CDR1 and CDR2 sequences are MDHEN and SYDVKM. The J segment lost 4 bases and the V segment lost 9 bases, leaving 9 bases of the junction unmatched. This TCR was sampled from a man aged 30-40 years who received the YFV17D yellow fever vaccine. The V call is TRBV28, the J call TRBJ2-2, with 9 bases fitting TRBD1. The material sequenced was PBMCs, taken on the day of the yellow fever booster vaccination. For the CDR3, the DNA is TGTGCCAGTCAAACCGGACAGGGGCGCACCGGGGAGCTGTTTTTT. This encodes CASQTGQGRTGELFF.